This TCR beta chain was sequenced during a study of chemoradiotherapy in HPV16-positive cancers. Across the study: Candidate HPV-specific T-cell clones and common TCR motifs came from functional assays in a couple of HPV16-positive patients.

The study's findings and limits: Candidate HPV-specific clones and E7-related TCR motifs grew in tumor during treatment. HPV-specific T cells were functionally defined from only a couple of HPV16-positive patients.

Clones were sequenced by immunoSEQ multiplex PCR, and TCRdb holds only the in-frame ones, with some missing. This sample has about 20,000 clones, with just under 75% found just once. Repertoires were sampled repeatedly during chemoradiotherapy. Germline V gene lookup returns CDR1 PRHDT and CDR2 FYEKMQ (reference sequence). The CDR3 consists of 14 residues. V lost 0 bases and J lost 2, with 8 bases in between. As regards this clone: Its specificity is not known.

The chain is built from TRBV13 and TRBJ2-7; tentative D call: TRBD2 (5 bases). Sample collection was performed from a patient who underwent chemoradiotherapy. This receptor was obtained from a human donor with HPV-associated anogenital cancer. The DNA of the CDR3 is TGTGCCAGCAGCTTAGGGGTCGGGGCCTACGAGCAGTACTTC. Protein product: CASSLGVGAYEQYF. The full variable domain, with the rest looked up from reference TRBV13 and TRBJ2-7, is AAGVIQSPRHLIKEKRETATLKCYPIPRHDTVYWYQQGPGQDPQFLISFYEKMQSDKGSIPDRFSAQQFSDYHSELNMSSLELGDSALYFCASSLGVGAYEQYFGPGTRLTVT.